This T cell receptor beta chain was sequenced in a study of post-analysis software for immune sequencing data. Germline CDR1 and CDR2: SGHTA and FQGNSA. This CDR3 region has 14 residues. Each TCR beta cDNA library carried unique molecular identifiers. TCRdb used MiXCR to reprocess the PCR reads, holding one entry per CDR3 protein. The sample shows roughly 600,000 distinct CDR3 sequences, roughly 40% of them seen only once. Overall study results and limits: Higher frequency in patients than in controls was seen for about five TRBV segments, with TRBV5-6, TRBV5-1 and TRBV20-1 among them.

In the case of this clonotype: As yet, its antigen is unknown. An end of the junction differs from the germline gene, which may be a read error.

The chain has TRBV7-2 and TRBJ2-4; 7 bases map to TRBD1. TRBJ2-7 explains the end of the DNA better; the J call may be wrong. The receptor's source is a girl aged 5 to 17 with multiple sclerosis. The sample comprised blood. The CDR3 DNA sequence: TGTGCCAGCAGCCCCTGGGACAGCTCCTGCGAGCAGTACTTC. It translates to CASSPWDSSCEQYF.